This TCR beta chain was obtained from a study of T cell changes during pregnancy in multiple sclerosis. This CDR3 spans 14 amino acids. The germline gives CDR1 SGHNT, CDR2 YYREEE (reference sequence). V was pared by 2 bases and J by 2 bases, with 7 bases between. Some clones are missing from TCRdb's copy, which holds only in-frame ones; the method was immunoSEQ multiplex PCR. The table lists tens of thousands of clones, roughly 90% of them singletons, with 3% to 3.5% in the top ten. The specimen was peripheral blood, collected in the first trimester of pregnancy. This TCR came from a female donor in good health, enrolled as a control in a pregnancy study. The V call is TRBV5-4, the J call TRBJ2-2; D remains ambiguous. The CDR3 protein is CASSLSSNTGELFF. CDR3 nucleotides: TGTGCCAGCAGCTTATCAAGCAACACCGGGGAGCTGTTTTTT.